The 21 T cell receptor beta chains in this list originate from one sample, sequenced in a study of blood T cell repertoires in COVID-19. The data were produced by immunoSEQ multiplex PCR, yet TCRdb's version contains in-frame clones alone and is incomplete. The repertoire consists of 310,000 or so clones, with about nine tenths occurring once and the leading ten covering around 9.5%. Material for sequencing was PBMCs or T cells enriched from blood (not recorded which). The receptors shown here come from a woman aged 40 to 49 who had recovered from COVID-19.

The chain links TRBV12-3 or TRBV12-4 to TRBJ2-1; 9 bases map to TRBD2. The ends lost 3 bases at V and 9 bases at J; junction bases unmatched: 3. This CDR3 has 13 residues. CDR3 in amino acids: CASSFSGSSEQFF. CDR3 DNA: TGTGCCAGCAGTTTTAGCGGGAGCTCTGAGCAGTTCTTC.

CDR3 region: CASTLTGSNEQYF. CDR3 DNA: TGCGCCAGCACCCTGACAGGCTCAAACGAGCAGTACTTC. This chain joins TRBV5-1 and TRBJ2-7, with D tentatively TRBD1 (6 bases). CDR3 length equals 13 residues. CDR1 SGHRS and CDR2 YFSETQ come from the germline V gene. V was shortened by 6 bases and J by 5 bases, with 15 bases between the two germline ends.

V usage is TRBV30 and J usage is TRBJ1-2; D might be TRBD1 (6 bases). The germline gives CDR1 GTSNPN, CDR2 SVGIG (reference sequence). Trimming shortened V by 3 bases and J by 9 bases, and 23 bases separated the two germline ends. The CDR3 is made up of 15 amino acids. As DNA, the CDR3 is TGTGCCTGGAGACTCGCGACAGGAATGACCGGGAGCTACACCTTC. Its protein product is CAWRLATGMTGSYTF. Drawing the rest from reference TRBV30 and TRBJ1-2, the complete variable domain is SQTIHQWPATLVQPVGSPLSLECTVEGTSNPNLYWYRQAAGRGLQLLFYSVGIGQISSEVPQNLSASRPQDRQFILSSKKLLLSDSGFYLCAWRLATGMTGSYTFGSGTRLTVV.

This clone was seen a few times. The chain links TRBV5-1 to TRBJ2-3; 9 bases are a match to TRBD1. The CDR3 contains 14 residues. CDR1 is SGHRS and CDR2 is YFSETQ in the germline V gene. With 5 bases clipped from V and 6 bases from J, the junction kept 7 bases outside the gene matches. CDR3 loop: CASRDHRGRDTQYF. CDR3 DNA: TGCGCCAGCAGGGATCACAGGGGGCGGGATACGCAGTATTTT.

The chain links TRBV6-1 to TRBJ1-3; D might be TRBD1 (6 bases). The V end lost 1 base, the J end lost 7 bases, and 14 bases lay between the germline ends. The germline gives CDR1 MNHNS, CDR2 SASEGT. The length of the CDR3 is 15 residues. The chain's CDR3 is CASSEGRQGFNTIYF. In DNA, the CDR3 is TGTGCCAGCAGTGAAGGACGGCAGGGGTTCAACACCATATATTTT.

The chain employs TRBV6-6 and TRBJ1-5, with TRBD1 matching 9 bases. V was pared by 1 base and J by 6 bases, with 1 base of the junction left unmatched. This CDR3 spans 14 amino acids. The germline gives CDR1 MNHNY, CDR2 SVGAGI (reference sequence). This CDR3 reads CASSYLGQGQPQHF. Written as DNA, the CDR3 is TGTGCCAGCAGTTACTTGGGACAGGGTCAGCCCCAGCATTTT.

The chain couples TRBV25-1 to TRBJ2-2, with 9 bases matching TRBD2. J was trimmed by 4 bases and V by 3 bases; bases with no gene match: 9. This CDR3 contains 17 residues. Germline V gene data show CDR1 as MGHDK and CDR2 as SYGVNS. The CDR3 here is CASSELGAGGPTGELFF. The CDR3 DNA reads as TGTGCCAGCAGTGAGCTTGGAGCGGGAGGCCCCACCGGGGAGCTGTTTTTT.

This rearrangement joins TRBV7-2 to TRBJ2-2; 8 nucleotides agree with TRBD2. CDR1 is SGHTA, CDR2 FQGNSA, per germline. The CDR3 contains 15 residues. After removal of 5 bases from V and 6 bases from J, the junction contained 8 bases not matched to a gene. The CDR3 reads CASSPLGTSSGELFF. In nucleotides, the CDR3 is TGTGCCAGCAGCCCCCTCGGGACTAGTTCCGGGGAGCTGTTTTTT. The full variable domain, completed using reference TRBV7-2 and TRBJ2-2, is GAGVSQSPSNKVTEKGKDVELRCDPISGHTALYWYRQSLGQGLEFLIYFQGNSAPDKSGLPSDRFSAERTGGSVSTLTIQRTQQEDSAVYLCASSPLGTSSGELFFGEGSRLTVL.

The chain links TRBV7-8 to TRBJ1-3; tentative D call: TRBD1 (5 bases). Germline CDR1 reads SGHVS; CDR2 reads FQNEAQ. There are 16 residues in the CDR3. V was pared by 1 base and J by 3 bases, with 13 bases between. CDR3 coding DNA: TGTGCCAGCAGCTTAGGTATAGGGGCACATGGAAACACCATATATTTT. Its translation is CASSLGIGAHGNTIYF.

The chain combines TRBV11-3 with TRBJ2-1, with a possible D match to TRBD2 (6 bases). Germline loops: CDR1 SGHNT, CDR2 YENEEA. The CDR3 has 17 residues. Trimming removed 0 bases at V and 5 bases at J, with 17 bases between. CDR3 amino acids: CASSLDPGTSPNNEQFF. CDR3 coding DNA: TGTGCCAGCAGCTTAGACCCCGGGACTTCGCCGAACAATGAGCAGTTCTTC.

The chain couples TRBV4-2 to TRBJ1-1; the D is unclear. Trimming took off 3 bases at V and 0 bases at J, with 11 bases between the two ends. The V gene's germline CDR1 is LGHNA and CDR2 YNFKEQ. CDR3 length: 15 amino acids. The CDR3 sequence: CASSHLQSMNTEAFF. Written as DNA, the CDR3 is TGTGCCAGCAGCCATTTACAGAGCATGAACACTGAAGCTTTCTTT.

This rearrangement joins TRBV5-1 to TRBJ2-7; TRBD1 matches at 8 bases. The CDR3 is 15 amino acids. The germline V gene encodes CDR1 SGHRS and CDR2 YFSETQ. Trimming removed 3 bases from V and 2 bases from J; junction bases left unmatched: 7. The CDR3 spells CASSSQGQGPYEQYF. CDR3 in DNA: TGCGCCAGCAGCTCCCAAGGACAGGGCCCCTACGAGCAGTACTTC.

CDR3 DNA sequence: TGTGCCAGCAGTTACTCGACAGGGGAAGGCGAGCAGTACTTC. As protein: CASSYSTGEGEQYF. The rearrangement uses TRBV6-5 and TRBJ2-7, with 8 bases aligning to TRBD1. Looked up from germline, CDR1 is MNHEY and CDR2 is SVGAGI. The trim removed 0 bases at V and 6 bases at J, leaving 4 bases unmatched. The CDR3 contains 14 residues.

The chain recombines TRBV5-1 with TRBJ2-2; D is possibly TRBD1 (5 bases). Germline assignment: CDR1 SGHRS and CDR2 YFSETQ. V was pared by 6 bases and J by 7 bases, with 16 bases between. This CDR3 contains 14 residues. CDR3 loop: CASTGHASNGELFF. Written as DNA, the CDR3 is TGCGCCAGCACCGGACACGCGAGTAACGGGGAGCTGTTTTTT.

The chain employs TRBV3-1 (or the pseudogene TRBV3-2) and TRBJ2-7; 8 bases map to TRBD1. This CDR3 region has 16 residues. CDR1 is LGHDT and CDR2 is YNNKEL in the germline V gene (reference sequence). With 4 bases clipped from V and 2 bases from J, the junction kept 10 bases outside the gene matches. CDR3 sequence reads: CASSRLGTGNTYEQYF. CDR3 coding DNA: TGTGCCAGCAGCCGCCTCGGGACAGGAAATACCTACGAGCAGTACTTC.

This chain connects TRBV7-9 to TRBJ1-5, with TRBD1 as a possible D gene (6 bases). Germline V gene sequence: CDR1 SEHNR, CDR2 FQNEAQ (reference sequence). The CDR3 has 13 amino acids. Trimming shortened V by 2 bases and J by 5 bases, and 7 bases separated the two germline ends. CDR3 nucleotide sequence: TGTGCCAGCAGCTTATCAGGGGATCAGCCCCAGCATTTT. Protein product: CASSLSGDQPQHF.

V and J are TRBV6-5 and TRBJ2-2; 9 bases align to TRBD1. This CDR3 region has 14 residues. In germline, CDR1 is MNHEY, CDR2 SVGAGI. V trimming: 8 bases; J trimming: 5 bases; junction bases outside the gene matches: 6. As DNA, the CDR3 is TGTGCCAGCGGCCGGGACAGGGAAACCGGGGAGCTGTTTTTT. It codes for CASGRDRETGELFF.

This chain joins TRBV12-3 or TRBV12-4 and TRBJ1-3, with 7 bases matching TRBD1. Trimming cost V 10 bases and J 6 bases; bases outside gene matches: 9. This CDR3 has 13 residues. The CDR3 nucleotides read TGTGCCACCTCGACAGGGATTTTAAACACCATATATTTT. Protein product: CATSTGILNTIYF.

This chain uses TRBV13 with TRBJ2-7, with 10 bases aligning to TRBD2. The J segment lost 2 bases and the V segment lost 4 bases, leaving 2 bases of the junction unmatched. CDR3 size: 14 residues. The germline V gene encodes CDR1 PRHDT and CDR2 FYEKMQ (reference sequence). The CDR3 sequence is CASSSGLAAYEQYF. In nucleotides, the CDR3 is TGTGCCAGCAGCTCAGGACTAGCGGCCTACGAGCAGTACTTC. The full variable domain, its missing parts supplied by reference TRBV13 and TRBJ2-7, is AAGVIQSPRHLIKEKRETATLKCYPIPRHDTVYWYQQGPGQDPQFLISFYEKMQSDKGSIPDRFSAQQFSDYHSELNMSSLELGDSALYFCASSSGLAAYEQYFGPGTRLTVT.

The genes are TRBV2 and TRBJ2-1, with D unclear. CDR3 size: 14 residues. CDR1 and CDR2 (germline): SNHLY, FYNNEI. V was cut by 3 bases and J by 4 bases, with 10 bases left in between. The CDR3 region has the DNA TGTGCCAGCAGTGACAGGTCGGAATACAATGAGCAGTTCTTC. Residues: CASSDRSEYNEQFF.

V and J are TRBV11-3 and TRBJ2-1; the match to TRBD2 covers 12 bases. CDR3 length: 18 amino acids. V trimming: 1 base; J trimming: 8 bases; junction bases outside the gene matches: 12. In germline, CDR1 is SGHNT, CDR2 YENEEA. The CDR3: CASSLGLAGGKTWDEQFF. The CDR3 region has the DNA TGTGCCAGCAGCTTAGGGCTAGCGGGGGGGAAGACCTGGGATGAGCAGTTCTTC.